These 2 T cell receptor beta chains came from one sample sequenced in a study of prognosis after radiotherapy for stage I lung cancer. The authors amplified TCR beta CDR3 from genomic DNA using two-round multiplex PCR. First-round PCR employed TRBV- and TRBJ-specific primers for each gene. TCRdb analysed the multiplex PCR reads with MiXCR anew, one entry per CDR3 protein. The repertoire consists of 10,000 to 15,000 distinct CDR3 sequences, with approximately 40% occurring once and the leading ten covering 40%. The material was PBMCs, obtained before or after stereotactic body radiation therapy (not recorded which). Source of these receptors: a donor over 45 with non-small cell lung cancer.

This clonotype was observed many times. V and J are TRBV20-1 and TRBJ2-3; tentative D call: TRBD1 (6 bases). Germline V lookup: CDR1 DFQATT, CDR2 SNEGSKA (reference sequence). Between the trimmed V and J ends, which lost 3 bases and 2 bases, there was a span of 21 bases. The length of the CDR3 is 17 residues. CDR3 protein: CSASPIRDRYITDTQYF. CDR3 nucleotides: TGCAGTGCTAGCCCGATCCGCGACAGGTACATCACAGATACGCAGTATTTT.

By share, this clonotype ranks as medium-sized. The chain uses TRBV28 and TRBJ1-1, with D perhaps matching TRBD1 (5 bases). Germline assignment: CDR1 MDHEN and CDR2 SYDVKM. CDR3 length: 13 residues. V lost 6 bases to trimming and J lost 3 bases, with 11 bases between them. The CDR3 region is CASSQGGYTEAFF. CDR3 in DNA: TGTGCCAGCAGCCAGGGCGGGTACACTGAAGCTTTCTTT.